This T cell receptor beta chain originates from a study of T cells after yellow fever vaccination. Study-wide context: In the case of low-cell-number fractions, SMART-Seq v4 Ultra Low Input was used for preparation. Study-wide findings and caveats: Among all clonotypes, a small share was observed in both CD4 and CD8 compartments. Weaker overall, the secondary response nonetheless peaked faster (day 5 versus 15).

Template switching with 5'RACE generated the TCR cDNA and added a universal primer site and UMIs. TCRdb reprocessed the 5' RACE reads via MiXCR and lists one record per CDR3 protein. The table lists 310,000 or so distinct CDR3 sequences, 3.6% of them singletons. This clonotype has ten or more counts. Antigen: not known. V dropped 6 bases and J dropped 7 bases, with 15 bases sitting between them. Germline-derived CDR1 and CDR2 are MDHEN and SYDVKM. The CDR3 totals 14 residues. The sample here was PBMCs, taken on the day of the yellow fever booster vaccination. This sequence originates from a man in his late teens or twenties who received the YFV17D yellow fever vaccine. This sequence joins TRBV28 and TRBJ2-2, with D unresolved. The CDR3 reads CASSMTHSGGELFF. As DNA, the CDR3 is TGTGCCAGCAGCATGACACATTCGGGCGGGGAGCTGTTTTTT.